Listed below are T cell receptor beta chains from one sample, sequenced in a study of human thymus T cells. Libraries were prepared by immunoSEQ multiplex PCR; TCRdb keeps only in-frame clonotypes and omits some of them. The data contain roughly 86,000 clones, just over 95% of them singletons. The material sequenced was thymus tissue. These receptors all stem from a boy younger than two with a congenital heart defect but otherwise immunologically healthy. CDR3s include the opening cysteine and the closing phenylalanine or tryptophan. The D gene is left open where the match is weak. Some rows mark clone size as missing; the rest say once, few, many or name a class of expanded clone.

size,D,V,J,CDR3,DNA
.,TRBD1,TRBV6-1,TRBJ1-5,CATEDRDNEPQHF,TGTGCCACCGAGGACAGGGACAATGAGCCCCAGCATTTT
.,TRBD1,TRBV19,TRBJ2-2,CASKGRQGAIYTGELFF,TGTGCCAGTAAGGGTCGACAGGGGGCGATTTACACCGGGGAGCTGTTTTTT
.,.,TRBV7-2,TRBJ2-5,CASSLGRLKTQYF,TGTGCCAGCAGCTTAGGGAGGTTAAAGACCCAGTACTTC
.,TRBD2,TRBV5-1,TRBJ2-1,CASSYYGRADYNEQFF,TGCGCCAGCAGCTACTACGGGAGGGCCGATTACAATGAGCAGTTCTTC
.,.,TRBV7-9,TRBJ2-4,CASSFLGDPLAKNIQYF,TGTGCCAGCAGCTTTTTAGGGGACCCCCTAGCCAAAAACATTCAGTACTTC
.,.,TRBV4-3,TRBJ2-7,CASSQDGAYEQYF,TGCGCCAGCAGCCAAGATGGGGCCTACGAGCAGTACTTC
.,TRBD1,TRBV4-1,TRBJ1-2,CASSQVYGQGAEGGYTF,TGCGCCAGCAGCCAAGTTTACGGACAGGGGGCGGAGGGCGGCTACACCTTC
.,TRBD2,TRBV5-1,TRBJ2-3,CASSLSLAGGTPSTDTQYF,TGCGCCAGCAGCTTGTCACTAGCGGGAGGAACCCCTAGCACAGATACGCAGTATTTT
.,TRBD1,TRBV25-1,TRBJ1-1,CASRGRGLNTEAFF,TGTGCCAGCAGAGGCAGGGGGTTGAACACTGAAGCTTTCTTT
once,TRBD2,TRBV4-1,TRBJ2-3,CASSQGSGRASRPTSSTDTQYF,TGCGCCAGCAGCCAAGGGTCCGGGAGGGCCAGTCGACCCACCTCTAGCACAGATACGCAGTATTTT